This entry is about one TCR beta chain. Its specificity is not known. This sample is part of a study of beta chain features in type 1 diabetes. Findings and limits, study-wide: VDJ junctions from patients with type 1 diabetes contained fewer insertions and more deletions. Cells with high TCR expression could be over-represented when cDNA is sequenced. Shorter TCRB CDR3s, moderately but significantly so, marked every one of the four CD4+ subsets in Type 1 diabetes patients.

Germline V gene lookup returns CDR1 SGHTA and CDR2 FQGNSA. With 2 bases clipped from V and 4 bases from J, the junction kept 7 bases outside the gene matches. The CDR3 covers 16 residues. Reverse transcribing all isolated RNA meant expressed TCRB transcripts were sequenced. Produced via immunoSEQ multiplex PCR; TCRdb's table is partial and in-frame only. The sample contains about 640,000 clones, 9.5% to 15% of which appear only once. This clonotype was obtained from a man in his thirties or forties with type 1 diabetes. Sequenced input: naive CD4+ T cells from blood. The chain recombines TRBV7-2 with TRBJ2-2; 7 bases map to TRBD1. CDR3 region: CASSLRQGGSTGELFF. CDR3 DNA: TGTGCCAGCAGCTTAAGACAGGGCGGTTCCACCGGGGAGCTGTTTTTT.